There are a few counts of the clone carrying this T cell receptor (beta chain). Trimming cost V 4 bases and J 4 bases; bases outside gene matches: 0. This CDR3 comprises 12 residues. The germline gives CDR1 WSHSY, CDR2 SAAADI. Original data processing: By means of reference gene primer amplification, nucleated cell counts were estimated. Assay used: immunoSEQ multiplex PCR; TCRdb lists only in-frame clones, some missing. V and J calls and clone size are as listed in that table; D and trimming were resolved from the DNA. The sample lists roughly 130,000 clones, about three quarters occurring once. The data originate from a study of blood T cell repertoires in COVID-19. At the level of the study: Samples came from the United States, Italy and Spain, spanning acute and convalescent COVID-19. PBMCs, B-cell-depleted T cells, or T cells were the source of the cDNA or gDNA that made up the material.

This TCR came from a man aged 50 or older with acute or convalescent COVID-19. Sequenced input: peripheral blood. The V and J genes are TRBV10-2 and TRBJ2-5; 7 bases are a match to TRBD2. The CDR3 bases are TGCGCCAGCAGTGGGGGGGGAGAGACCCAGTACTTC. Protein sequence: CASSGGGETQYF.